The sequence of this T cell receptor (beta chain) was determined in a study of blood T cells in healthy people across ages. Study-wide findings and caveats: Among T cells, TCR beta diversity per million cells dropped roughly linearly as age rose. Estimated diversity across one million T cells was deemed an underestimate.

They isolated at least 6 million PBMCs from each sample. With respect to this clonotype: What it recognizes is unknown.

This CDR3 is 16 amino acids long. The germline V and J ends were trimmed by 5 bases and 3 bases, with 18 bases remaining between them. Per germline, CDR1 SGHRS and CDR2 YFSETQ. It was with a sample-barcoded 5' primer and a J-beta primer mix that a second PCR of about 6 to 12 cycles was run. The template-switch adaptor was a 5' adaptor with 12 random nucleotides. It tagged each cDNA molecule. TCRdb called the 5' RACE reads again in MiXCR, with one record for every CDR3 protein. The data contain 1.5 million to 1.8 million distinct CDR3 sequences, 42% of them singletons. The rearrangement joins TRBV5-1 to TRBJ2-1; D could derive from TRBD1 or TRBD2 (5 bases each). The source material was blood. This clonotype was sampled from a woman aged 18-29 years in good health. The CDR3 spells CASSLNPGPIYNEQFF. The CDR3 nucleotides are TGCGCCAGCAGTTTGAATCCGGGACCTATCTACAATGAGCAGTTCTTC.